This T cell receptor beta chain derives from a study of CD8 T cells in ankylosing spondylitis. Findings and limits, study-wide: In ankylosing spondylitis blood, a motif of seven to nine highly homologous TCR beta variants appeared characteristic.

TCRdb processed the 5' RACE reads anew with MiXCR; each CDR3 protein has one entry. The sample contains about 240,000 distinct CDR3 sequences, roughly a tenth of which appear only once. The CDR3 is 16 residues long. This clonotype has just a few counts. Its antigen is undetermined. J is TRBJ2-2 and V is TRBV21-1; the D call of TRBD2 is as the table states it, not checked on the DNA. TRBV21-1 is a recognized pseudogene. Sequenced input: blood, either unsorted or a sorted T cell fraction (not recorded which). This receptor was obtained from a male donor with ankylosing spondylitis or in good health (not recorded which). CDR3 residues: CASAPTSGLNTGELFF. The CDR3 nucleotides are TGTGCCAGCGCACCAACTAGCGGACTGAACACCGGGGAGCTGTTTTTT.